Listed below are T cell receptor beta chains from one sample, sequenced in a study of metastatic and nonmetastatic thyroid tumors. MiXCR was used by TCRdb to re-call the PCR reads. The data hold about 14,000 clones, with roughly 3.5% observed a single time. Sequenced input: tumor tissue. These receptors were obtained from a female donor with papillary thyroid cancer or a benign thyroid nodule (not recorded which). Some clones in this sample may be carry-over from other donors' samples. Both conserved end residues are part of each CDR3. A D gene is named only where the DNA matches it firmly. Size values are once, few and many counts, or a class for expanded clones, and some rows have none.

clone size: many; J gene: TRBJ2-1; V gene: TRBV12-5; D gene: TRBD1; CDR3 protein: CASGLRQGADNEQFF; CDR3 DNA: TGTGCTAGTGGTTTGAGGCAGGGGGCGGACAATGAGCAGTTCTTC
clone size: few; J gene: TRBJ1-3; V gene: TRBV29-1; D gene: TRBD1; CDR3 protein: CSVGQGTGNTIYF; CDR3 DNA: TGCAGCGTCGGACAGGGCACTGGAAACACCATATATTTT
clone size: few; J gene: TRBJ2-2; V gene: TRBV7-9; D gene: TRBD2; CDR3 protein: CASSPAGRGGELFF; CDR3 DNA: TGTGCCAGCAGCCCAGCGGGACGCGGCGGGGAGCTGTTTTTT
clone size: medium-sized; J gene: TRBJ2-1; V gene: TRBV2; D gene: NA; CDR3 protein: CASRAPGRQFF; CDR3 DNA: TGTGCCAGCAGGGCCCCGGGAAGGCAGTTCTTC
clone size: NA; J gene: TRBJ2-3; V gene: TRBV6-4; D gene: TRBD2; CDR3 protein: CASSEAAGGSDTQYF; CDR3 DNA: TGTGCCAGCAGTGAAGCGGCGGGGGGGTCGGATACGCAGTATTTT
clone size: NA; J gene: TRBJ1-1; V gene: TRBV20-1; D gene: NA; CDR3 protein: CSAANTEAFF; CDR3 DNA: TGCAGTGCCGCTAACACTGAAGCTTTCTTT
clone size: NA; J gene: TRBJ1-5; V gene: TRBV5-1; D gene: NA; CDR3 protein: CASSSEGDQPQHF; CDR3 DNA: TGCGCCAGCAGCTCCGAGGGGGACCAGCCCCAGCATTTT
clone size: few; J gene: TRBJ2-7; V gene: TRBV14; D gene: NA; CDR3 protein: CASSKERGLSYEQYF; CDR3 DNA: TGTGCCAGCAGCAAGGAACGGGGTCTATCCTACGAGCAGTACTTC
clone size: few; J gene: TRBJ2-2; V gene: TRBV12-3/TRBV12-4; D gene: NA; CDR3 protein: CASSLNTGELFF; CDR3 DNA: TGTGCCAGCAGTTTAAACACCGGGGAGCTGTTTTTT
clone size: few; J gene: TRBJ1-1; V gene: TRBV7-9; D gene: NA; CDR3 protein: CASSLQGGTEAFF; CDR3 DNA: TGTGCCAGCAGCTTACAGGGCGGCACTGAAGCTTTCTTT
clone size: NA; J gene: TRBJ2-2; V gene: TRBV19; D gene: TRBD2; CDR3 protein: CASSIRLAVGELFF; CDR3 DNA: TGTGCCAGTAGTATAAGACTAGCGGTCGGGGAGCTGTTTTTT
clone size: many; J gene: TRBJ2-2; V gene: TRBV20-1; D gene: TRBD1; CDR3 protein: CSAMTGGGTGELFF; CDR3 DNA: TGCAGTGCCATGACAGGGGGAGGCACCGGGGAGCTGTTTTTT
clone size: few; J gene: TRBJ1-2; V gene: TRBV28; D gene: NA; CDR3 protein: CATQANNYVYTF; CDR3 DNA: TGTGCCACCCAGGCGAATAACTATGTCTACACCTTC
clone size: NA; J gene: TRBJ2-7; V gene: TRBV28; D gene: NA; CDR3 protein: CASSLYSGDEQYF; CDR3 DNA: TGTGCCAGCAGTTTATATTCAGGGGACGAGCAGTACTTC
clone size: NA; J gene: TRBJ2-7; V gene: TRBV6-1; D gene: TRBD2; CDR3 protein: CASSNISGTSRNEQYF; CDR3 DNA: TGTGCCAGCAGTAACATCTCCGGGACTAGCAGGAACGAGCAGTACTTC
clone size: few; J gene: TRBJ1-3; V gene: TRBV29-1; D gene: TRBD1; CDR3 protein: CSVEVGGQRTMDTTYF; CDR3 DNA: TGCAGCGTCGAGGTCGGGGGACAGAGGACTATGGACACCACATATTTT
clone size: NA; J gene: TRBJ2-3; V gene: TRBV6-2/TRBV6-3; D gene: TRBD2; CDR3 protein: CASSYEVLAGRADTQYF; CDR3 DNA: TGTGCCAGCAGTTACGAGGTACTAGCGGGAAGGGCAGATACGCAGTATTTT
clone size: NA; J gene: TRBJ2-1; V gene: TRBV5-1; D gene: NA; CDR3 protein: CASSLGLAQHNEQFF; CDR3 DNA: TGCGCCAGCAGCTTGGGGCTAGCGCAACACAATGAGCAGTTCTTC
clone size: many; J gene: TRBJ2-1; V gene: TRBV19; D gene: NA; CDR3 protein: CASSDSGTFDEQFF; CDR3 DNA: TGTGCCAGTAGCGACTCCGGGACCTTTGATGAGCAGTTCTTC
clone size: few; J gene: TRBJ2-7; V gene: TRBV6-1; D gene: NA; CDR3 protein: CASSGRGTSYEQYF; CDR3 DNA: TGTGCCAGCAGTGGTAGGGGAACGTCCTACGAGCAGTACTTC
clone size: medium-sized; J gene: TRBJ2-1; V gene: TRBV10-3; D gene: NA; CDR3 protein: CAISESGQEQFF; CDR3 DNA: TGTGCCATCAGTGAGTCAGGGCAGGAGCAGTTCTTC
clone size: few; J gene: TRBJ1-2; V gene: TRBV2; D gene: NA; CDR3 protein: CASSVRAGYGYTF; CDR3 DNA: TGTGCCAGCAGTGTCAGGGCGGGCTATGGCTACACCTTC
clone size: few; J gene: TRBJ1-2; V gene: TRBV24-1; D gene: TRBD1; CDR3 protein: CATRGTGGDGYTF; CDR3 DNA: TGTGCCACCAGGGGGACAGGGGGCGATGGCTACACCTTC
clone size: NA; J gene: TRBJ1-2; V gene: TRBV29-1; D gene: NA; CDR3 protein: CSVNGINGYTF; CDR3 DNA: TGCAGCGTTAACGGGATTAATGGCTACACCTTC
clone size: NA; J gene: TRBJ2-2; V gene: TRBV7-9; D gene: NA; CDR3 protein: CASSHARSSATGELFF; CDR3 DNA: TGTGCCAGCAGCCACGCTAGGTCGTCAGCCACCGGGGAGCTGTTTTTT
clone size: NA; J gene: TRBJ2-1; V gene: TRBV6-2/TRBV6-3; D gene: TRBD2; CDR3 protein: CASRGTSGSHEQFF; CDR3 DNA: TGTGCCAGCAGGGGAACTAGCGGGAGCCATGAGCAGTTCTTC
clone size: medium-sized; J gene: TRBJ1-2; V gene: TRBV7-9; D gene: NA; CDR3 protein: CASSLAGSDYGYTF; CDR3 DNA: TGTGCCAGCAGCTTGGCAGGCAGCGACTATGGCTACACCTTC
clone size: medium-sized; J gene: TRBJ2-3; V gene: TRBV27; D gene: NA; CDR3 protein: CASSYADSTDTQYF; CDR3 DNA: TGTGCCAGCAGTTACGCGGACAGCACAGATACGCAGTATTTT
clone size: few; J gene: TRBJ2-7; V gene: TRBV28; D gene: NA; CDR3 protein: CASSPATGLTYEQYF; CDR3 DNA: TGTGCCAGCAGTCCTGCGACCGGCCTGACCTACGAGCAGTACTTC
clone size: few; J gene: TRBJ2-2; V gene: TRBV5-6; D gene: TRBD2; CDR3 protein: CASSSTSGRRGAGELFF; CDR3 DNA: TGTGCCAGCAGCTCGACTAGCGGGAGGAGGGGTGCCGGGGAGCTGTTTTTT
clone size: NA; J gene: TRBJ2-1; V gene: TRBV6-1; D gene: TRBD2; CDR3 protein: CASSELAGVGNEQFF; CDR3 DNA: TGTGCCAGCAGTGAACTGGCGGGAGTGGGCAATGAGCAGTTCTTC
clone size: medium-sized; J gene: TRBJ1-2; V gene: TRBV4-1; D gene: TRBD1; CDR3 protein: CASSQRQGEFYDYTF; CDR3 DNA: TGCGCCAGCAGCCAACGACAGGGTGAATTTTATGACTACACCTTC
clone size: few; J gene: TRBJ2-2; V gene: TRBV28; D gene: NA; CDR3 protein: CASSPRTSRFTGELFF; CDR3 DNA: TGTGCCAGCAGTCCCAGGACGTCTCGATTCACCGGGGAGCTGTTTTTT
clone size: NA; J gene: TRBJ2-7; V gene: TRBV6-2/TRBV6-3; D gene: NA; CDR3 protein: CASSPNAYEQYF; CDR3 DNA: TGTGCCAGCAGTCCCAACGCCTACGAGCAGTACTTC
clone size: NA; J gene: TRBJ1-4; V gene: TRBV6-1; D gene: NA; CDR3 protein: CASSGIEKLFF; CDR3 DNA: TGTGCCAGCAGTGGGATTGAAAAACTGTTTTTT
clone size: few; J gene: TRBJ2-6; V gene: TRBV6-1; D gene: NA; CDR3 protein: CASFGPGSGANVLTF; CDR3 DNA: TGTGCCAGCTTTGGACCGGGGTCTGGGGCCAACGTCCTGACTTTC
clone size: NA; J gene: TRBJ1-1; V gene: TRBV6-2/TRBV6-3; D gene: TRBD1; CDR3 protein: CASSLTGLNTEAFF; CDR3 DNA: TGTGCCAGCAGCCTGACAGGGTTGAACACTGAAGCTTTCTTT
clone size: few; J gene: TRBJ1-2; V gene: TRBV10-3; D gene: NA; CDR3 protein: CAISDEQINYGYTF; CDR3 DNA: TGTGCCATCAGTGATGAACAGATTAACTATGGCTACACCTTC
clone size: few; J gene: TRBJ1-2; V gene: TRBV29-1; D gene: NA; CDR3 protein: CSVSRGNGYTF; CDR3 DNA: TGCAGCGTTTCCAGGGGAAATGGCTACACCTTC
clone size: few; J gene: TRBJ1-2; V gene: TRBV9; D gene: TRBD1; CDR3 protein: CASSVEGQGLDYGYTF; CDR3 DNA: TGTGCCAGCAGCGTAGAAGGACAGGGGCTCGACTATGGCTACACCTTC
clone size: NA; J gene: TRBJ2-7; V gene: TRBV6-1; D gene: NA; CDR3 protein: CASSESPAGNYEQYF; CDR3 DNA: TGTGCCAGCAGTGAATCACCGGCGGGCAACTACGAGCAGTACTTC
clone size: few; J gene: TRBJ2-5; V gene: TRBV5-6; D gene: TRBD2; CDR3 protein: CASSPPGLEETQYF; CDR3 DNA: TGTGCCAGCAGCCCTCCGGGACTAGAAGAGACCCAGTACTTC
clone size: few; J gene: TRBJ2-3; V gene: TRBV6-1; D gene: NA; CDR3 protein: CASSENRAGWADTQYF; CDR3 DNA: TGTGCCAGCAGTGAGAACAGGGCGGGGTGGGCAGATACGCAGTATTTT
clone size: NA; J gene: TRBJ2-5; V gene: TRBV15; D gene: TRBD1; CDR3 protein: CATSSTGRSKRETQYF; CDR3 DNA: TGTGCCACCAGCTCGACAGGGCGGTCGAAACGGGAGACCCAGTACTTC
clone size: few; J gene: TRBJ2-3; V gene: TRBV6-1; D gene: TRBD2; CDR3 protein: CASSLAGGPDTQYF; CDR3 DNA: TGTGCCAGCAGCCTAGCGGGAGGTCCAGATACGCAGTATTTT
clone size: NA; J gene: TRBJ1-1; V gene: TRBV27; D gene: NA; CDR3 protein: CASSLSKVVNTEAFF; CDR3 DNA: TGTGCCAGCAGTTTATCCAAGGTGGTAAACACTGAAGCTTTCTTT
clone size: NA; J gene: TRBJ1-2; V gene: TRBV2; D gene: NA; CDR3 protein: CASSEAGARGYGYTF; CDR3 DNA: TGTGCCAGCAGTGAAGCGGGGGCAAGGGGGTATGGCTACACCTTC
clone size: few; J gene: TRBJ2-7; V gene: TRBV6-2/TRBV6-3; D gene: NA; CDR3 protein: CASSYLITEDEQYF; CDR3 DNA: TGTGCCAGCAGTTACTTGATAACCGAGGACGAGCAGTACTTC
clone size: NA; J gene: TRBJ2-1; V gene: TRBV7-9; D gene: TRBD2; CDR3 protein: CASSPRSAGGFREQFF; CDR3 DNA: TGTGCCAGCAGCCCAAGGTCAGCGGGAGGTTTTCGTGAGCAGTTCTTC